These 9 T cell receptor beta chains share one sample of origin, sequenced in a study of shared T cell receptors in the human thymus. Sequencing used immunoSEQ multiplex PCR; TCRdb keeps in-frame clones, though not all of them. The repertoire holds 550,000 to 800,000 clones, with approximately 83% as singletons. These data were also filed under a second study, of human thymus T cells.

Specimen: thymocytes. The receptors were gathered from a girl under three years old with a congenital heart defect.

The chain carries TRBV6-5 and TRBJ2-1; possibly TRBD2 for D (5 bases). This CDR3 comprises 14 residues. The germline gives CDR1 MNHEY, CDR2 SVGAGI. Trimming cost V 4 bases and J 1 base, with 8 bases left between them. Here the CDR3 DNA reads TGTGCCAGCAGTTCTCCGGGATCCTACAATGAGCAGTTCTTC. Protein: CASSSPGSYNEQFF.

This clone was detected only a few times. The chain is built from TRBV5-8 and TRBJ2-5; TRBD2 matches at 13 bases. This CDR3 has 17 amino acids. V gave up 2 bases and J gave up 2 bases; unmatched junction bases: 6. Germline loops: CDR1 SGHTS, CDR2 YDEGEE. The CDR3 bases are TGTGCCAGCAGCTTACCCCGACTAGCGGGGGGACAAGAGACCCAGTACTTC. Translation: CASSLPRLAGGQETQYF.

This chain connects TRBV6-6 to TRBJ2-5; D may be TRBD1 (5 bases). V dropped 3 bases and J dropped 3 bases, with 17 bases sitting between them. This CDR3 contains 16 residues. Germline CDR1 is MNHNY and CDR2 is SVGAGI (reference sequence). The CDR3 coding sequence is TGTGCCAGCAGTTATGCTCGTGGGGCTGTAAAAGAGACCCAGTACTTC. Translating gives CASSYARGAVKETQYF.

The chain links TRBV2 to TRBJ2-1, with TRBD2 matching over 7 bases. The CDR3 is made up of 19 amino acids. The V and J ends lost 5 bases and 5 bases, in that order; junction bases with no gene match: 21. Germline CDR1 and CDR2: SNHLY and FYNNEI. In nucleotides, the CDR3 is TGTGCCAGCAGTCAACCTACTTTAACCCGGGACTATAAGGACAATGAGCAGTTCTTC. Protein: CASSQPTLTRDYKDNEQFF. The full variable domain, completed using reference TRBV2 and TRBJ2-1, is EPEVTQTPSHQVTQMGQEVILRCVPISNHLYFYWYRQILGQKVEFLVSFYNNEISEKSEIFDDQFSVERPDGSNFTLKIRSTKLEDSAMYFCASSQPTLTRDYKDNEQFFGPGTRLTVL.

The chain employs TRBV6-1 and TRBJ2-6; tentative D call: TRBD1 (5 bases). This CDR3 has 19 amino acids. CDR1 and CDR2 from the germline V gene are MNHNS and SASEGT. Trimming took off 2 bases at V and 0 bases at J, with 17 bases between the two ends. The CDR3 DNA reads TGTGCCAGCAGTGAACAATGGGCAGGGAAAATCTCTGGGGCCAACGTCCTGACTTTC. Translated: CASSEQWAGKISGANVLTF.

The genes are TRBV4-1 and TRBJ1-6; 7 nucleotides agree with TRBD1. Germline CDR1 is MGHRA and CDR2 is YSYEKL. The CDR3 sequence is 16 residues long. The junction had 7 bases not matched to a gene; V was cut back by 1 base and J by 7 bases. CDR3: CASSQGYGTENSPLHF. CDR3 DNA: TGCGCCAGCAGCCAAGGGTATGGGACAGAAAATTCACCCCTCCACTTT.

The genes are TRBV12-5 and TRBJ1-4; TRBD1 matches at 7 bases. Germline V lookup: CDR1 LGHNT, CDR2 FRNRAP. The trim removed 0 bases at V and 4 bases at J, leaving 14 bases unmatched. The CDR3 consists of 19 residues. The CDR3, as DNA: TGTGCTAGTGGTTTGGTATTATTACGAGGGACAGAGAATAATGAAAAACTGTTTTTT. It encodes CASGLVLLRGTENNEKLFF. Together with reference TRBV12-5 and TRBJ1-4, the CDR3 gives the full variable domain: DARVTQTPRHKVTEMGQEVTMRCQPILGHNTVFWYRQTMMQGLELLAYFRNRAPLDDSGMPKDRFSAEMPDATLATLKIQPSEPRDSAVYFCASGLVLLRGTENNEKLFFGSGTQLSVL.

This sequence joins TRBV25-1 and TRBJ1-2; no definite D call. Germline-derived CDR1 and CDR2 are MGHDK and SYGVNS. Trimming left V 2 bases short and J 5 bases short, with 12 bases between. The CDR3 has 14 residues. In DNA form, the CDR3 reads TGTGCCAGCAGTGAAGACGGGAGCAATTATGGCTACACCTTC. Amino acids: CASSEDGSNYGYTF.

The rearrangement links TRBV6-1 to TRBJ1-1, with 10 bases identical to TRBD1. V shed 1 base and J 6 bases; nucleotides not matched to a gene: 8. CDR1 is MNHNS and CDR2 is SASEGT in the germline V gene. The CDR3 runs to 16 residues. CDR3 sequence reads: CASSEETTGGCAEAFF. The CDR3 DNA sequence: TGTGCCAGCAGTGAAGAGACGACAGGGGGCTGTGCTGAAGCTTTCTTT.